These 8 T cell receptor beta chains share one sample of origin, sequenced in a study of early T cells in non-severe SARS-CoV-2 infection. TCRdb ran MiXCR on the 5' RACE reads and lists one entry per CDR3 protein. The profile shows around 46,000 distinct CDR3 sequences, around 5.6% of them singletons. The sample comprised whole blood. These receptors all stem from an adult who was a healthcare worker with PCR-confirmed SARS-CoV-2 infection or an uninfected control (not recorded which).

The chain has TRBV15 and TRBJ2-1, with 12 bases lining up with TRBD2. The CDR3 spans 17 residues. From germline, CDR1 is LNHNV and CDR2 YYDKDF (reference sequence). Trimming at V came to 3 bases and at J to 6 bases, leaving 9 bases not matched to a gene. The CDR3 DNA reads TGTGCCACCAGCAGGGACCCTAGCGGGAGGGCCCTCAATGAGCAGTTCTTC. Translation gives CATSRDPSGRALNEQFF.

The CDR3 region has the DNA TGTGCCAGCAGTTACGGGTTGGGGGCCAACGTCCTGACTTTC. This sequence encodes CASSYGLGANVLTF. The chain combines TRBV6-2 or TRBV6-3 with TRBJ2-6; D remains unclear. Germline V gene data show CDR1 as MNHEY and CDR2 as SVGEGT. This CDR3 has 14 residues. Trimming left V 2 bases short and J 4 bases short, with 6 bases between.

This clonotype was detected many times. The rearrangement links TRBV2 to TRBJ2-7; 8 bases agree with TRBD1. The germline CDR1 and CDR2 sequences are SNHLY and FYNNEI. V was clipped by 8 bases and J by 4 bases; unmatched bases: 10. This CDR3 is 14 amino acids long. CDR3 region: CASVPLDRAYEQYF. In nucleotides, the CDR3 is TGTGCCAGCGTCCCTTTGGACAGGGCATACGAGCAGTACTTC.

This chain uses TRBV20-1 with TRBJ2-2, with D perhaps matching TRBD1 (6 bases). Germline CDR1 and CDR2: DFQATT and SNEGSKA (reference sequence). The CDR3 extends over 15 amino acids. V was shortened by 3 bases and J by 3 bases, with 14 bases between the two germline ends. CDR3 region: CSARDTGKDTGELFF. Here the CDR3 DNA reads TGCAGTGCTAGGGATACAGGGAAGGACACCGGGGAGCTGTTTTTT.

J is TRBJ2-3 and V is TRBV7-8; possible D gene TRBD2, 6 bases. Looked up from germline, CDR1 is SGHVS and CDR2 is FQNEAQ. This CDR3 comprises 16 residues. V dropped 2 bases and J dropped 2 bases, with 14 bases sitting between them. The chain's CDR3 is CASSLSYGRNTDTQYF. DNA of the CDR3: TGTGCCAGCAGCTTAAGTTACGGGAGAAACACAGATACGCAGTATTTT.

This clonotype has ten or more counts. This chain joins TRBV20-1 and TRBJ2-5; 12 bases align to TRBD1. Germline V lookup: CDR1 DFQATT, CDR2 SNEGSKA (reference sequence). J lost 5 bases, V lost 6 bases, and 10 bases had no gene match. The CDR3 is 15 residues long. CDR3 protein: CSAETGTGGVETQYF. DNA for the CDR3: TGCAGTGCCGAAACCGGGACAGGGGGCGTCGAGACCCAGTACTTC.

The chain employs TRBV12-3 or TRBV12-4 and TRBJ1-2; D gene unclear. Between the trimmed V and J ends, which lost 6 bases and 4 bases, there was a span of 12 bases. This CDR3 has 13 residues. CDR3 DNA: TGTGCCAGCAGGGACCGGACGGTCTATGGCTACACCTTC. Its translation is CASRDRTVYGYTF.

This clonotype came up many times. The chain has TRBV6-2 or TRBV6-3 and TRBJ2-3; D possibly corresponds to TRBD2 (6 bases). CDR1 is MNHEY, CDR2 SVGEGT, per germline. The V end lost 7 bases, the J end lost 2 bases, and 25 bases lay between the germline ends. The CDR3 is made up of 18 amino acids. CDR3 DNA sequence: TGTGCCAGCAACCCAACAGACCAACCCGCGGGGTTCACAGATACGCAGTATTTT. Amino acid sequence: CASNPTDQPAGFTDTQYF.